The 23 T cell receptor beta chains listed next were all sequenced from one sample in a study of blood T cells in healthy people across ages. For the second PCR, which ran for about 6 to 11 cycles, a sample-barcoded 5' primer and a J-beta primer mix were used. A single record per CDR3 protein comes from TCRdb applying MiXCR to the 5' RACE reads. The table lists 550,000 to 700,000 distinct CDR3 sequences, 27% of them singletons. The specimen sequenced was blood. Receptors originate from a woman in her 70s in good health.

A word on this clonotype: The junction does not match germline at one end; this may be a read error. The chain uses TRBV12-3 or TRBV12-4 and TRBJ1-4; 11 bases map to TRBD1. There are 15 residues in the CDR3. CDR3 in amino acids: CASSPGQGAIEKLLF. The CDR3 DNA reads TGTGCCAGCAGTCCCGGACAGGGGGCCATCGAAAAACTGCTTTTT.

Concerning this clonotype: One end of the junction is discordant with germline, which a read error may explain. The chain couples TRBV11-2 to TRBJ2-5, with 14 positions matching TRBD2. Germline V gene data show CDR1 as SGHAT and CDR2 as FQNNGV. This CDR3 is built from 17 residues. In DNA, the CDR3 is TGTGCCTGCAGCTTTGGACGACTAGCGGGGGGGCAAGAGACCCAGTACTTC. It yields the protein CACSFGRLAGGQETQYF.

This chain uses TRBV5-1 with TRBJ2-1; D is possibly TRBD2 (5 bases). This CDR3 has 16 residues. Per germline, CDR1 SGHRS and CDR2 YFSETQ. V was clipped by 2 bases and J by 2 bases, with 14 bases between them. CDR3 loop: CASSFLAGGTYNEQFF. CDR3 nucleotide sequence: TGCGCCAGCAGCTTTTTAGCAGGAGGAACCTACAATGAGCAGTTCTTC.

This clonotype occurred a few times. This sequence joins TRBV4-1 and TRBJ2-1, with 14 bases that match TRBD2. V shed 3 bases and J 8 bases; nucleotides not matched to a gene: 6. The length of the CDR3 is 16 residues. CDR1 and CDR2 from the germline V gene are MGHRA and YSYEKL. CDR3 coding DNA: TGCGCCAGCAGCCATCCTGGGACTAGCGGGGGCGATGAGCAGTTCTTC. Its translation: CASSHPGTSGGDEQFF.

The rearrangement joins TRBV29-1 to TRBJ1-2; 10 bases are a match to TRBD1. This CDR3 is built from 15 residues. V trimming: 3 bases; J trimming: 6 bases; junction bases outside the gene matches: 10. CDR1 and CDR2 (germline): SQVTM, ANQGSEA. The CDR3 loop reads CSVESMTGGGDGYTF. CDR3 sequence (DNA): TGCAGCGTTGAGTCCATGACAGGGGGCGGCGATGGCTACACCTTC. Variable domain in full (rest from reference TRBV29-1 and TRBJ1-2): SAVISQKPSRDICQRGTSLTIQCQVDSQVTMMFWYRQQPGQSLTLIATANQGSEATYESGFVIDKFPISRPNLTFSTLTVSNMSPEDSSIYLCSVESMTGGGDGYTFGSGTRLTVV.

This clonotype was seen only a few times. This chain links TRBV7-9 with TRBJ2-5, with 13 bases aligning to TRBD2. The end of the DNA is better explained by TRBJ2-1, so the J call may be wrong. The CDR3 spans 17 residues. Germline V lookup: CDR1 SEHNR, CDR2 FQNEAQ (reference sequence). The CDR3 region has the DNA TGTGCCAGCAGCTCGGGACTAGCGGGGTGGGCCGACAATGAGCAGTTCTTC. Encoded protein: CASSSGLAGWADNEQFF.

V usage is TRBV20-1 and J usage is TRBJ1-1; no definite D call. The CDR3 has 13 amino acids. Trimming took 0 bases from V and 5 from J, leaving 10 bases between them. The germline gives CDR1 DFQATT, CDR2 SNEGSKA (reference sequence). The CDR3 sequence is CSARDPRLTEAFF. The CDR3 nucleotides are TGCAGTGCTAGAGATCCCAGATTGACTGAAGCTTTCTTT.

The table lists this clonotype with many counts. The V and J genes are TRBV6-1 and TRBJ1-4, with D maybe TRBD1 (6 bases). V gave up 4 bases and J gave up 0 bases, with 18 bases separating them. This CDR3 is built from 18 residues. Looked up from germline, CDR1 is MNHNS and CDR2 is SASEGT. Here the CDR3 reads CASSGGGTTGTTNEKLFF. For the CDR3, the DNA is TGTGCCAGCAGTGGAGGGGGGACAACAGGGACAACTAATGAAAAACTGTTTTTT.

J is TRBJ2-1 and V is TRBV9, with 7 nucleotides matching TRBD2. This CDR3 has 14 residues. Germline V CDR1 and CDR2: SGDLS, YYNGEE. The V gene end was trimmed by 4 bases and the J gene end by 5 bases; junction bases not matched to a gene: 6. The CDR3 protein is CASSRRGENNEQFF. The DNA of the CDR3 is TGTGCCAGCAGCCGCCGGGGGGAGAACAATGAGCAGTTCTTC. The full variable domain, with the rest looked up from reference TRBV9 and TRBJ2-1, is DSGVTQTPKHLITATGQRVTLRCSPRSGDLSVYWYQQSLDQGLQFLIQYYNGEERAKGNILERFSAQQFPDLHSELNLSSLELGDSALYFCASSRRGENNEQFFGPGTRLTVL.

This clonotype was seen only a few times. The J gene is TRBJ2-1, the V gene TRBV20-1; 9 nucleotides match TRBD1. Germline CDR1 and CDR2: DFQATT and SNEGSKA (reference sequence). The CDR3 covers 14 residues. V dropped 6 bases and J dropped 6; count of bases not matched to a gene: 9. CDR3 region: CSAHTGTGSNEQFF. The CDR3 DNA reads as TGCAGTGCCCACACCGGGACAGGGTCCAATGAGCAGTTCTTC.

This clonotype was seen a few times. V usage is TRBV20-1 and J usage is TRBJ2-3, with unresolved D. The CDR3 consists of 13 residues. Trimming removed 4 bases from V and 0 bases from J, with 8 bases in between. Germline CDR1 and CDR2: DFQATT and SNEGSKA (reference sequence). The CDR3 reads CSANRPSTDTQYF. CDR3 DNA sequence: TGCAGTGCTAACAGACCTAGCACAGATACGCAGTATTTT.

This clonotype was picked up a small number of times. The rearrangement uses TRBV11-2 and TRBJ2-5; no reliable D call. Trimming took off 5 bases at V and 2 bases at J, with 15 bases between the two ends. CDR1 and CDR2 (germline): SGHAT, FQNNGV. The CDR3 has 15 residues. The CDR3 bases are TGTGCCAGCAGCCCTTGGACCAACCCGCAAGAGACCCAGTACTTC. Translation gives CASSPWTNPQETQYF.

This clonotype has a handful of counts. The V gene is TRBV27, the J gene TRBJ2-1; the D gene is possibly TRBD2 (7 bases). The germline CDR1 and CDR2 sequences are MNHEY and SMNVEV (reference sequence). This CDR3 is 15 amino acids long. V was trimmed by 2 bases and J by 7 bases, leaving 15 bases between them. Here the CDR3 DNA reads TGTGCCAGCAGTTTAGGGGGGGCCGGTGGTAATGAGCAGTTCTTC. It specifies CASSLGGAGGNEQFF.

This chain connects TRBV3-1 to TRBJ2-2; D call uncertain. Trimming left V 1 base short and J 2 bases short, with 8 bases between. In germline, CDR1 is LGHDT, CDR2 YNNKEL (reference sequence). The CDR3 runs to 15 residues. The CDR3 DNA is TGTGCCAGCAGCCAAGGGACGGTAAACACCGGGGAGCTGTTTTTT. This translates into CASSQGTVNTGELFF.

Concerning this clonotype: An end of the junction does not agree with germline; a read error may underlie this. This chain connects TRBV6-1 to TRBJ2-2; TRBD2 agrees at 7 bases. Germline CDR1 is MNHNS and CDR2 is SASEGT. This CDR3 contains 14 residues. CDR3 protein: CASAATATSGALFF. In DNA, the CDR3 is TGTGCCAGCGCCGCGACGGCCACGAGCGGGGCGCTGTTTTTT.

The V and J genes are TRBV12-3 or TRBV12-4 and TRBJ1-4; TRBD1 might be the D (5 bases). This CDR3 has 14 residues. V gave up 3 bases and J gave up 8 bases, with 13 bases separating them. CDR3 protein: CASSLSRAEEKLFF. Written as DNA, the CDR3 is TGTGCCAGCAGTTTGAGCAGGGCGGAAGAAAAACTGTTTTTT.

This sequence joins TRBV5-1 and TRBJ2-3; weak D call: TRBD2 (6 bases). Germline V gives CDR1 SGHRS, CDR2 YFSETQ. V was pared by 4 bases and J by 4 bases, with 16 bases between. The CDR3 runs 15 residues. CDR3 sequence reads: CASSDGGMRSDTQYF. The CDR3 coding sequence is TGCGCCAGCAGCGACGGGGGTATGCGCTCAGATACGCAGTATTTT. Full variable domain (missing parts from reference TRBV5-1 and TRBJ2-3): KAGVTQTPRYLIKTRGQQVTLSCSPISGHRSVSWYQQTPGQGLQFLFEYFSETQRNKGNFPGRFSGRQFSNSRSEMNVSTLELGDSALYLCASSDGGMRSDTQYFGPGTRLTVL.

The genes are TRBV7-2 and TRBJ1-1; the D is unclear. V was clipped by 3 bases and J by 0 bases, with 14 bases between them. CDR3 length: 16 residues. Germline V lookup: CDR1 SGHTA, CDR2 FQGNSA. CDR3 nucleotide sequence: TGTGCCAGCAGCTTGGGCGAATCGGTTGTGAACACTGAAGCTTTCTTT. Its translation is CASSLGESVVNTEAFF.

This chain uses TRBV18 with TRBJ2-3; no clear D. Trimming pared 3 bases from V and 5 bases from J, leaving 12 bases between. The CDR3 is 14 residues long. Germline CDR1 is KGHSH and CDR2 is LQKENI. CDR3 sequence: CASSPARGGDTQYF. The DNA of the CDR3 is TGTGCCAGCTCACCGGCGAGAGGTGGAGATACGCAGTATTTT.

The chain combines TRBV7-2 with TRBJ2-5; TRBD1 matches 9 bases. The DNA end favors TRBJ2-7, so the J call may be wrong. Germline CDR1 SGHTA, CDR2 FQGNSA. This CDR3 region has 15 residues. The CDR3 spells CASSLGGQGRTEQYF. DNA for the CDR3: TGTGCCAGCAGCTTAGGGGGACAGGGAAGAACCGAGCAGTACTTC.

This clonotype showed up just a few times. The chain couples TRBV7-2 to TRBJ2-3; 8 bases are a match to TRBD2. Looked up from germline, CDR1 is SGHTA and CDR2 is FQGNSA. The CDR3 length is 14 residues. V gave up 5 bases and J gave up 5 bases; unmatched junction bases: 6. CDR3 sequence: CASSKTSALDTQYF. CDR3 coding DNA: TGTGCCAGCAGCAAGACTAGCGCTTTAGATACGCAGTATTTT.

Details on this clonotype: One end of the junction varies from germline; a read error may be responsible. The rearrangement uses TRBV6-5 and TRBJ2-3; 8 bases are a match to TRBD2. Looked up from germline, CDR1 is MNHEY and CDR2 is SVGAGI. The CDR3 is 15 residues long. The CDR3 reads CACSSGGAGTDTQYF. CDR3 coding DNA: TGTGCCTGCAGTTCCGGGGGGGCCGGCACAGATACGCAATATTTT.

The V gene is TRBV29-1, the J gene TRBJ1-1, with D maybe TRBD1 (5 bases). CDR3 length: 13 residues. The V gene's germline CDR1 is SQVTM and CDR2 ANQGSEA. The V end lost 6 bases, the J end lost 1 base, and 12 bases lay between the germline ends. CDR3: CSVEGRANTEAFF. The CDR3 DNA is TGCAGCGTAGAGGGACGGGCGAACACTGAAGCTTTCTTT.